This T cell receptor (beta chain) was identified in a study of T cells in Graves' hyperthyroidism and ophthalmopathy. From RNA transcripts, TCR beta CDR3 regions were amplified. HTBI primers drove first-round RT-PCR of the TCR CDR3. From the multiplex PCR reads, TCRdb called clonotypes with MiXCR, one entry per CDR3 protein. The data hold about 420,000 distinct CDR3 sequences, with around 16% observed a single time. J was trimmed by 7 bases and V by 5 bases; bases with no gene match: 11. CDR1 is MDHEN and CDR2 is SYDVKM in the germline V gene. The CDR3 spans 16 residues. This clonotype came up once. The clonotype originates from a woman aged 18-29 years with Graves' hyperthyroidism. This chain uses TRBV28 with TRBJ2-1, with 10 bases aligning to TRBD2. Sequences were obtained from blood. The CDR3 DNA follows: TGTGCCAGCAGTCCCAGAGCGGGAGGGGGATGGAATGAGCAGTTCTTC. Translation gives CASSPRAGGGWNEQFF.